This T cell receptor (beta chain) was observed in a study of post-analysis software for immune sequencing data. Study at large: Relapsing-remitting, secondary progressive and progressive-relapsing forms made up the multiple sclerosis disease courses.

Notes on the study in general: Compared with controls, patients showed significantly lower normalized Chao1 diversity. Comparison of patients with controls showed about 5 TRBV segments more frequent in patients, TRBV5-6, TRBV5-1 and TRBV20-1 among them.

As concerns this clonotype: Its antigen is undetermined.

Trimming removed 5 bases at V and 5 bases at J, with 17 bases between. Germline lookup yields CDR1 KGHDR and CDR2 SFDVKD. The CDR3 loop spans 16 amino acids. Included in the TCR beta cDNA libraries were unique molecular identifiers. T cells, roughly 1 to 10 million of them, yielded around 460,000 cDNA molecules. TCRdb passed the PCR reads through MiXCR, listing each CDR3 protein once. The table records 380,000 or so distinct CDR3 sequences, less than 40% of them present only once. Sequenced material: blood. The receptor comes from a girl aged 10-17 years with multiple sclerosis. The V gene is TRBV24-1, the J gene TRBJ2-2, with D maybe TRBD1 (6 bases). The CDR3 nucleotides read TGTGCCACCAGTGGGCCCGGTCAGGGGATGACCGGGGAGCTGTTTTTT. Amino acid sequence: CATSGPGQGMTGELFF.